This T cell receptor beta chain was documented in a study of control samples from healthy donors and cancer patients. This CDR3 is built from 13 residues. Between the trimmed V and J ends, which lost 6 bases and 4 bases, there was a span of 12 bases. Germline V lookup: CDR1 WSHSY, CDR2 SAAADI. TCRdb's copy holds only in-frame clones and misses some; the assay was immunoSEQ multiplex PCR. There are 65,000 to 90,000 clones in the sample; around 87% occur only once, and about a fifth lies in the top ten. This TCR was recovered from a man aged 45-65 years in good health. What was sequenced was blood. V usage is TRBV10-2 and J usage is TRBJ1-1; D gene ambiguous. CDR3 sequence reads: CASRGQQTTEAFF. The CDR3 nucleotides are TGCGCCAGCAGGGGTCAGCAGACCACTGAAGCTTTCTTT.